Below, 29 T cell receptor beta chains from the same sample are listed, as sequenced in a study of human T cells and chemical hapten exposure. TCRdb called the RACE reads again in MiXCR, with one record for every CDR3 protein. The sample carries some 70,000 distinct CDR3 sequences, 10% recorded once. Time point described: patch test 2, 6 weeks after DPC sensitization. Sample treatment: therapeutic diphenylcyclopropenone sensitization with weekly scalp DPC. The specimen comprised whole blood, sampled in connection with sensitization to the hapten diphenylcyclopropenone (DPC). Every receptor here comes from a woman in her fifties or sixties with alopecia areata. Some clones in this sample may be carry-over from other donors' samples.

The CDR3: CASSLGNRTNEKLFF. CDR3 nucleotide sequence: TGTGCCAGCAGCTTAGGAAACAGGACTAATGAAAAACTGTTTTTT. The rearrangement links TRBV7-9 to TRBJ1-4, with a weak D call TRBD1 (5 bases). Germline CDR1 SEHNR, CDR2 FQNEAQ (reference sequence). The CDR3 loop spans 15 amino acids. With 1 base removed from V and 2 bases from J, the gap between germline ends came to 8 bases.

The table lists this clonotype with a few counts. The chain carries TRBV27 and TRBJ1-4; no definite D call. The CDR3 loop spans 13 amino acids. CDR1 and CDR2 from the germline V gene are MNHEY and SMNVEV (reference sequence). V lost 4 bases and J lost 6, with 9 bases in between. Here the CDR3 reads CASSSLVDEKLFF. The CDR3 nucleotides read TGTGCCAGCAGTTCCTTGGTGGATGAAAAACTGTTTTTT.

The sample holds many counts of this clonotype. This chain uses TRBV11-2 with TRBJ2-1; no reliable D call. From germline, CDR1 is SGHAT and CDR2 FQNNGV. The CDR3 is made up of 11 amino acids. V was clipped by 3 bases and J by 5 bases, with 2 bases between them. CDR3 nucleotide sequence: TGTGCCAGCAGCTTCCACAATGAGCAGTTCTTC. Translating gives CASSFHNEQFF.

This clonotype turned up a few times. The chain uses TRBV5-1 and TRBJ2-2, with D possibly being TRBD2 (5 bases). V shed 0 bases and J shed 5 bases, with 17 bases lying between them. Germline V gene lookup returns CDR1 SGHRS and CDR2 YFSETQ. The CDR3 loop spans 17 amino acids. The CDR3 is CASSLGREGGLTGELFF. The CDR3 coding sequence is TGCGCCAGCAGCTTGGGACGGGAAGGTGGTTTGACCGGGGAGCTGTTTTTT.

This clonotype showed up just a few times. The chain couples TRBV20-1 to TRBJ1-2; D is ambiguous. Germline lookup yields CDR1 DFQATT and CDR2 SNEGSKA (reference sequence). The CDR3 totals 13 residues. The V gene lost 5 bases and the J gene lost 0 bases, with 10 bases spanning the gap. CDR3 sequence: CSAAPGPNYGYTF. In DNA, the CDR3 is TGCAGTGCTGCGCCAGGTCCTAACTATGGCTACACCTTC.

The CDR3 DNA sequence: TGTGCCAGCAGCTTAGGTGCAGGAACTGGCTACACCTTC. It codes for CASSLGAGTGYTF. The chain joins TRBV11-2 to TRBJ1-2; unclear D gene. This CDR3 comprises 13 residues. The ends were cut back, 1 base at V and 7 bases at J, with 10 bases in the middle. Germline CDR1 is SGHAT and CDR2 is FQNNGV.

This clonotype was observed many times. The chain recombines TRBV5-5 with TRBJ1-1; D is ambiguous. V was trimmed by 2 bases and J by 3 bases, leaving 11 bases between them. Germline assignment: CDR1 SGHKS and CDR2 YYEKEE (reference sequence). The length of the CDR3 is 14 residues. The CDR3 DNA sequence: TGTGCCAGCAGCTTTCTGGGTACGGACACTGAAGCTTTCTTT. Protein sequence: CASSFLGTDTEAFF.

Ten or more counts support this clonotype. The chain joins TRBV11-2 to TRBJ1-6, with no clear D. V was shortened by 6 bases and J by 9 bases, with 9 bases between the two germline ends. This CDR3 contains 12 residues. Looked up from germline, CDR1 is SGHAT and CDR2 is FQNNGV. CDR3 loop: CASRTGGSPLHF. The CDR3 DNA reads TGTGCCAGCAGGACGGGAGGTTCACCCCTCCACTTT. The full variable domain, its missing parts supplied by reference TRBV11-2 and TRBJ1-6, is EAGVAQSPRYKIIEKRQSVAFWCNPISGHATLYWYQQILGQGPKLLIQFQNNGVVDDSQLPKDRFSAERLKGVDSTLKIQPAKLEDSAVYLCASRTGGSPLHFGNGTRLTVT.

V is TRBV11-2 and J is TRBJ2-7, with 12 bases lining up with TRBD2. There are 15 residues in the CDR3. V shed 0 bases, J shed 9 bases, and the junction held 6 bases outside the gene matches. Germline V gives CDR1 SGHAT, CDR2 FQNNGV. The CDR3 spells CASSLDLAGGPRQYF. CDR3 sequence (DNA): TGTGCCAGCAGCTTAGACCTAGCGGGAGGGCCCAGGCAGTACTTC. Together with reference TRBV11-2 and TRBJ2-7, the CDR3 gives the full variable domain: EAGVAQSPRYKIIEKRQSVAFWCNPISGHATLYWYQQILGQGPKLLIQFQNNGVVDDSQLPKDRFSAERLKGVDSTLKIQPAKLEDSAVYLCASSLDLAGGPRQYFGPGTRLTVT.

The V and J genes are TRBV20-1 and TRBJ2-1; a weak D match, TRBD1 (7 bases). This CDR3 contains 16 residues. Per germline, CDR1 DFQATT and CDR2 SNEGSKA (reference sequence). Trimming took 0 bases from V and 5 from J, leaving 17 bases between them. CDR3 sequence reads: CSARDLFQGGHNEQFF. DNA for the CDR3: TGCAGTGCTAGAGATCTATTCCAGGGGGGACACAATGAGCAGTTCTTC.

A remark on this clonotype: One base away lies a much larger clone, so this may be a sequencing read error. The gene calls are TRBV6-4 and TRBJ2-3; 11 bases map to TRBD2. Germline trimming cut 3 bases from V and 2 bases from J; bases unmatched to any gene: 1. Germline CDR1 reads MRHNA; CDR2 reads SNTAGT. The CDR3 spans 15 residues. The CDR3 loop is CASSELAGDTDTQYF. For the CDR3, the DNA is TGTGCCAGCAGTGAACTAGCGGGAGACACAGATACGCAGTATTTT.

This clonotype was detected many times. The V call is TRBV20-1, the J call TRBJ1-2; D not certain. This CDR3 comprises 11 residues. Germline V CDR1 and CDR2: DFQATT, SNEGSKA (reference sequence). Trimming took off 6 bases at V and 13 bases at J, with 18 bases between the two ends. DNA of the CDR3: TGCAGTGCCAGCCCCCAGGTGGGGTTCACCTTC. Residues: CSASPQVGFTF.

This clonotype was detected ten times or more. This rearrangement joins TRBV4-2 to TRBJ2-7, with 8 bases identical to TRBD2. The germline CDR1 and CDR2 sequences are LGHNA and YNFKEQ. V trimming: 3 bases; J trimming: 9 bases; junction bases outside the gene matches: 10. This CDR3 spans 14 amino acids. For the CDR3, the DNA is TGTGCCAGCAGCCAGGCGAGGGCGGGAGGAAGGCAGTACTTC. It encodes CASSQARAGGRQYF.

This clonotype was recorded a few times. The V and J genes are TRBV11-2 and TRBJ1-1; 7 bases are shared with TRBD1. Germline loops: CDR1 SGHAT, CDR2 FQNNGV. The trim removed 2 bases at V and 1 base at J, leaving 7 bases unmatched. The CDR3 extends over 16 amino acids. The CDR3 DNA sequence: TGTGCCAGCAGCTTACGGACAGGCCGATCGAACACTGAAGCTTTCTTT. Encoded protein: CASSLRTGRSNTEAFF.

Comment on this clonotype: The junction and the germline gene differ at one end; a read error may be behind it. The rearrangement joins TRBV29-1 to TRBJ2-5, with D perhaps matching TRBD2 (6 bases). The CDR3 sequence is 13 residues long. CDR1 SQVTM and CDR2 ANQGSEA come from the germline V gene. The CDR3 loop reads CSVATGLQESQYF. The CDR3 bases are TGCAGCGTCGCTACGGGACTCCAAGAGTCCCAGTACTTC.

This clonotype was counted at least ten times. This chain joins TRBV30 and TRBJ2-1; tentative D call: TRBD1 (5 bases). V was cut by 4 bases and J by 7 bases, with 11 bases left in between. CDR1 GTSNPN and CDR2 SVGIG come from the germline V gene (reference sequence). The CDR3 contains 12 residues. CDR3 loop: CAWTGNGNEQFF. Here the CDR3 DNA reads TGTGCCTGGACAGGGAACGGGAATGAGCAGTTCTTC. The full variable domain, in which reference TRBV30 and TRBJ2-1 provide the parts outside the CDR3, is SQTIHQWPATLVQPVGSPLSLECTVEGTSNPNLYWYRQAAGRGLQLLFYSVGIGQISSEVPQNLSASRPQDRQFILSSKKLLLSDSGFYLCAWTGNGNEQFFGPGTRLTVL.

Regarding this clonotype: The junction differs from germline at one of its ends, possibly a read error. V and J are TRBV9 and TRBJ2-1; TRBD2 matches 12 bases. Germline lookup yields CDR1 SGDLS and CDR2 YYNGEE. The CDR3 sequence is 18 residues long. The CDR3, as DNA: TGTGTCAGCAGCGTATCGCCCGGACTAGCGGGATCCTACAATGAGCAGTTCTTC. Amino acids: CVSSVSPGLAGSYNEQFF.

The sample holds a few counts of this clonotype. V gene TRBV5-1 combines with J gene TRBJ1-1, with D possibly TRBD1 on 6 matching bases. The V gene's germline CDR1 is SGHRS and CDR2 YFSETQ. Trimming stripped 4 bases from V and 4 bases from J, with 11 bases between. This CDR3 is built from 13 residues. The CDR3 region has the DNA TGCGCCAGCAGCCAACAGGGTCTCACTGAAGCTTTCTTT. Residues: CASSQQGLTEAFF.

This clonotype was counted many times. V usage is TRBV7-2 and J usage is TRBJ1-5, with D unclear. Trimming pared 5 bases from V and 0 bases from J, leaving 11 bases between. The CDR3 extends over 15 amino acids. Germline CDR1 and CDR2: SGHTA and FQGNSA. CDR3 nucleotides: TGTGCCAGCAGCGAGGCTTACCATAGCAATCAGCCCCAGCATTTT. Encoded protein: CASSEAYHSNQPQHF. Using reference TRBV7-2 and TRBJ1-5 for the parts outside the CDR3, the full variable domain is GAGVSQSPSNKVTEKGKDVELRCDPISGHTALYWYRQSLGQGLEFLIYFQGNSAPDKSGLPSDRFSAERTGGSVSTLTIQRTQQEDSAVYLCASSEAYHSNQPQHFGDGTRLSIL.

The chain combines TRBV27 with TRBJ2-7; a possible D gene is TRBD1 (6 bases). CDR1 is MNHEY and CDR2 is SMNVEV in the germline V gene (reference sequence). The CDR3 spans 15 residues. V was cut by 1 base and J by 2 bases, with 12 bases left in between. The CDR3 sequence is CASSLYGAGAYEQYF. CDR3 nucleotides: TGTGCCAGCAGTTTATATGGGGCAGGGGCCTACGAGCAGTACTTC.

This rearrangement joins TRBV2 to TRBJ2-1; D not certain. The CDR3 runs to 11 residues. V was cut by 8 bases and J by 5 bases, with 7 bases left in between. Germline-derived CDR1 and CDR2 are SNHLY and FYNNEI. The CDR3 sequence is CASGRNNEQFF. In DNA form, the CDR3 reads TGTGCCAGCGGGCGCAACAATGAGCAGTTCTTC.

In this sample, this clonotype turned up many times. This rearrangement joins TRBV15 to TRBJ1-5, with D maybe TRBD1 (6 bases). Germline CDR1 is LNHNV and CDR2 is YYDKDF (reference sequence). With 0 bases removed from V and 5 bases from J, the gap between germline ends came to 14 bases. The CDR3 is 16 residues long. This CDR3 is CATSRDSGGGYQPQHF. Here the CDR3 DNA reads TGTGCCACCAGCAGAGATTCGGGAGGGGGTTATCAGCCCCAGCATTTT.

The table lists this clonotype with many counts. This chain uses TRBV19 with TRBJ2-4, with D possibly TRBD1 on 5 matching bases. Germline V CDR1 and CDR2: LNHDA, SQIVND (reference sequence). The V gene lost 7 bases and the J gene lost 0 bases, with 10 bases spanning the gap. The CDR3 totals 14 residues. The CDR3 DNA sequence: TGTGCCAGTACCATGGGGCTAGCCAAAAACATTCAGTACTTC. Its translation is CASTMGLAKNIQYF.

A few counts support this clonotype. The chain recombines TRBV2 with TRBJ1-4; D remains ambiguous. Trimming removed 6 bases at V and 3 bases at J, with 11 bases between. The germline CDR1 and CDR2 sequences are SNHLY and FYNNEI. The CDR3 has 14 residues. The chain's CDR3 is CASRDRRPNEKLFF. The CDR3 nucleotides are TGTGCCAGCAGGGATAGACGGCCTAATGAAAAACTGTTTTTT.

This clonotype was seen many times. Sequence at one end of the junction differs from germline and may be a read error. The rearrangement uses TRBV12-5 and TRBJ2-7; maybe TRBD1 (6 bases). Germline V lookup: CDR1 LGHNT, CDR2 FRNRAP. This CDR3 has 12 amino acids. The CDR3 sequence: CASALLTGSLIF. Here the CDR3 DNA reads TGTGCTAGTGCCCTCCTTACAGGGTCTTTAATCTTC.

This clonotype was seen repeatedly, ten times or more. This rearrangement joins TRBV25-1 to TRBJ2-5; 10 bases match TRBD1. Germline CDR1 MGHDK, CDR2 SYGVNS. CDR3 length equals 16 residues. The J segment lost 4 bases and the V segment lost 4 bases, leaving 9 bases of the junction unmatched. CDR3 sequence: CASSASDRGKGETQYF. In nucleotides, the CDR3 is TGTGCCAGCAGTGCCTCGGACAGGGGGAAGGGAGAGACCCAGTACTTC.

V gene TRBV19 combines with J gene TRBJ2-1; D may be TRBD1 or TRBD2 (5 bases each). This CDR3 is 15 amino acids long. V lost 4 bases and J lost 4, with 14 bases in between. Per the germline V gene, CDR1 is LNHDA and CDR2 is SQIVND (reference sequence). The CDR3 reads CASSNRDPRYNEQFF. In DNA form, the CDR3 reads TGTGCCAGTAGTAACCGGGACCCAAGGTACAATGAGCAGTTCTTC.

J is TRBJ2-7 and V is TRBV13; D is unclear. V was trimmed by 0 bases and J by 0 bases, leaving 6 bases between them. The CDR3 contains 14 residues. The germline gives CDR1 PRHDT, CDR2 FYEKMQ (reference sequence). In DNA form, the CDR3 reads TGTGCCAGCAGCTTAGGGGAAAGCTCCTACGAGCAGTACTTC. Protein product: CASSLGESSYEQYF.

Ten or more counts support this clonotype. The chain carries TRBV5-1 and TRBJ2-7; the D gene is possibly TRBD2 (5 bases). Germline V lookup: CDR1 SGHRS, CDR2 YFSETQ. The length of the CDR3 is 14 residues. The V gene lost 1 base and the J gene lost 5 bases, with 13 bases spanning the gap. The CDR3 DNA reads TGCGCCAGCAGCTTGACGACGGGATACAACGAGCAGTACTTC. Translation: CASSLTTGYNEQYF.